These 15 T cell receptor beta chains share one sample of origin, sequenced in a study of graft-versus-host responses after intestinal transplantation. Profiled with immunoSEQ multiplex PCR; TCRdb holds only in-frame clones, not every one. The sample comprises some 40,000 clones, about 89% of which are singletons, and 2% to 2.5% rests with the top ten. The specimen comprised PBMCs, sampled approximately 310 days after intestinal transplant. The receptors originated from a human patient who received an intestinal transplant, so some T cells may come from the graft donor.

The CDR3 spells CASSWTSGRNEQFF. Here the CDR3 DNA reads TGTGCCAGCAGCTGGACTAGCGGGAGAAATGAGCAGTTCTTC. The chain couples TRBV7-9 to TRBJ2-1; 13 bases map to TRBD2. CDR1 is SEHNR, CDR2 FQNEAQ, per germline (reference sequence). Trimming cost V 4 bases and J 7 bases; bases outside gene matches: 1. CDR3 length: 14 amino acids.

The V gene is TRBV6-6, the J gene TRBJ1-1; the D gene is possibly TRBD1 (5 bases). CDR1 is MNHNY, CDR2 SVGAGI, per germline (reference sequence). V lost 4 bases to trimming and J lost 1 base, with 16 bases between them. The CDR3 sequence is 16 residues long. The CDR3 region is CASSFTLTTGNTEAFF. The DNA of the CDR3 is TGTGCCAGCAGTTTTACCCTTACCACAGGGAACACTGAAGCTTTCTTT.

The genes are TRBV28 and TRBJ1-5; 7 bases agree with TRBD1. The CDR3 covers 12 residues. Looked up from germline, CDR1 is MDHEN and CDR2 is SYDVKM. V lost 6 bases and J lost 7; bases outside the gene matches: 3. CDR3 in amino acids: CASSNRGQPQHF. The CDR3, as DNA: TGTGCCAGCAGCAACAGGGGACAGCCCCAGCATTTT.

Comment on this clone: The same CDR3 is also encoded by other DNA sequences in this sample. The gene calls are TRBV5-6 and TRBJ1-5; TRBD1 matches 7 bases. Trimming cost V 5 bases and J 4 bases; bases outside gene matches: 6. Germline V CDR1 and CDR2: SGHDT, YYEEEE. The CDR3 is 14 amino acids. CDR3 loop: CASSLGQANQPQHF. In DNA, the CDR3 is TGTGCCAGCAGTTTAGGACAGGCAAATCAGCCCCAGCATTTT. The complete variable domain, with remaining parts taken from reference TRBV5-6 and TRBJ1-5, reads DAGVTQSPTHLIKTRGQQVTLRCSPKSGHDTVSWYQQALGQGPQFIFQYYEEEERQRGNFPDRFSGHQFPNYSSELNVNALLLGDSALYLCASSLGQANQPQHFGDGTRLSIL.

DNA of the CDR3: TGTGCCAGTAGTGGGGGGACAGGGGGCAATCAGCCCCAGCATTTT. Protein product: CASSGGTGGNQPQHF. The V call is TRBV19, the J call TRBJ1-5; 10 nucleotides agree with TRBD1. J was trimmed by 2 bases and V by 5 bases; bases with no gene match: 3. Germline V gives CDR1 LNHDA, CDR2 SQIVND (reference sequence). The CDR3 loop spans 15 amino acids.

The chain combines TRBV7-3 with TRBJ2-3; 9 bases line up with TRBD2. The germline V gene has CDR1 SGHTA and CDR2 FQGTGA. This CDR3 contains 15 residues. With 3 bases clipped from V and 7 bases from J, the junction kept 8 bases outside the gene matches. CDR3 sequence: CASSFDGGGAYTQYF. In DNA, the CDR3 is TGTGCCAGCAGCTTTGATGGCGGGGGGGCGTATACGCAGTATTTT.

The chain employs TRBV27 and TRBJ2-7; D unclear. V dropped 2 bases and J dropped 0 bases, with 5 bases sitting between them. Germline V gene lookup returns CDR1 MNHEY and CDR2 SMNVEV (reference sequence). There are 13 residues in the CDR3. CDR3: CASSLKVSYEQYF. CDR3 DNA sequence: TGTGCCAGCAGTTTAAAAGTCTCCTACGAGCAGTACTTC.

The V call is TRBV6-1, the J call TRBJ2-7; 10 bases match TRBD1. V trimming: 7 bases; J trimming: 1 base; junction bases outside the gene matches: 4. The germline gives CDR1 MNHNS, CDR2 SASEGT. The CDR3 is made up of 14 amino acids. DNA of the CDR3: TGTGCCAGCATCGGGACAGGGGCATCCTACGAGCAGTACTTC. It encodes CASIGTGASYEQYF.

The rearrangement joins TRBV5-1 to TRBJ2-1; 13 bases map to TRBD2. Germline V lookup: CDR1 SGHRS, CDR2 YFSETQ. Trimming removed 3 bases from V and 0 bases from J; junction bases left unmatched: 0. This CDR3 has 16 residues. CDR3 protein: CASSWTSGSSYNEQFF. For the CDR3, the DNA is TGCGCCAGCAGCTGGACTAGCGGGAGCTCCTACAATGAGCAGTTCTTC.

This clone was counted a single time. Here the CDR3 reads CAIRQGRSNSPLHF. CDR3 nucleotide sequence: TGTGCCATCCGCCAGGGACGGTCTAATTCACCCCTCCACTTT. The chain joins TRBV6-4 to TRBJ1-6; TRBD1 is a possible D gene (5 bases). V was cut by 10 bases and J by 6 bases, with 16 bases left in between. Germline V gene sequence: CDR1 MRHNA, CDR2 SNTAGT. This CDR3 is built from 14 residues.

The V and J genes are TRBV9 and TRBJ2-7; TRBD2 matches at 7 bases. This CDR3 is 15 amino acids long. CDR1 and CDR2 from the germline V gene are SGDLS and YYNGEE. V was clipped by 1 base and J by 5 bases; unmatched bases: 9. The CDR3 is CASSVNSWGGNEQYF. CDR3 nucleotide sequence: TGTGCCAGCAGCGTAAATTCGTGGGGGGGGAACGAGCAGTACTTC. The full variable domain, rest sourced from reference TRBV9 and TRBJ2-7, is DSGVTQTPKHLITATGQRVTLRCSPRSGDLSVYWYQQSLDQGLQFLIQYYNGEERAKGNILERFSAQQFPDLHSELNLSSLELGDSALYFCASSVNSWGGNEQYFGPGTRLTVT.

The rearrangement uses TRBV4-1 and TRBJ1-5; D unresolved. Trimming stripped 4 bases from V and 6 bases from J, with 16 bases between. The CDR3 runs 15 residues. Germline V gives CDR1 MGHRA, CDR2 YSYEKL. CDR3 sequence reads: CASSPADQPFQPQHF. The CDR3 nucleotides read TGCGCCAGCAGCCCGGCAGACCAACCTTTTCAGCCCCAGCATTTT.

The V gene is TRBV2, the J gene TRBJ2-7; D is uncertain. Germline assignment: CDR1 SNHLY and CDR2 FYNNEI. This CDR3 has 13 amino acids. V was cut by 1 base and J by 2 bases, with 6 bases left in between. The CDR3 DNA reads as TGTGCCAGCAGTGAAGACTCAACCTACGAGCAGTACTTC. This gives the protein CASSEDSTYEQYF.

In its sample, this clone was seen a few times. The chain uses TRBV4-2 and TRBJ1-1; 9 bases are shared with TRBD1. Losses at the gene ends were 2 bases for V and 3 bases for J; bases not matched to a gene: 10. The germline gives CDR1 LGHNA, CDR2 YNFKEQ. The CDR3 spans 17 residues. The CDR3 DNA reads as TGTGCCAGCAGCCAACATACCAGGAGGACAGGGGACACTGAAGCTTTCTTT. Amino acid sequence: CASSQHTRRTGDTEAFF.

The V call is TRBV11-2, the J call TRBJ2-5; 10 positions agree with TRBD2. The J call is doubtful: the DNA matches TRBJ2-7 better. Germline assignment: CDR1 SGHAT and CDR2 FQNNGV. CDR3 length equals 15 residues. CDR3 coding DNA: TGTGCCAGCAGCAGAGCGGGAGGGAGCTCCTACGAGCAGTACTTC. Its protein is CASSRAGGSSYEQYF.